Listed below are T cell receptor beta chains from one sample, sequenced in a study of blood T cell repertoires in COVID-19. Here immunoSEQ multiplex PCR was the method, and the copy in TCRdb shows in-frame clones only, minus some. Among around 250,000 clones listed, 80% to 85% were seen once. The sequencing input was peripheral blood. The receptors derive from a middle-aged man with active or convalescent COVID-19. The CDR3 runs from the conserved cysteine through the conserved F or W. The D gene is left open where the match is weak. Rows may omit the clone size; those that give it use once, few, many or a size class.

j_call: TRBJ2-1
clone_size: .
v_call: TRBV19
d_call: .
cdr3_nt: TGTGCCAGTAGGGAGGAACAATTGCAGTTCTTC
cdr3_aa: CASREEQLQFF

j_call: TRBJ2-7
clone_size: .
v_call: TRBV6-5
d_call: .
cdr3_nt: TGTGCCAGCACCCCACGGAAGGGGTTGGGGGAGCAGTACTTC
cdr3_aa: CASTPRKGLGEQYF

j_call: TRBJ2-3
clone_size: .
v_call: TRBV19
d_call: TRBD1
cdr3_nt: TGTGCCAGTAGAGACAGGGGGCTAACAGATACGCAGTATTTT
cdr3_aa: CASRDRGLTDTQYF

j_call: TRBJ2-7
clone_size: .
v_call: TRBV19
d_call: TRBD2
cdr3_nt: TGTGCCAGTAGTGAAGTAGCGGGGTCCTACGAGCAGTACTTC
cdr3_aa: CASSEVAGSYEQYF

j_call: TRBJ2-1
clone_size: .
v_call: TRBV9
d_call: TRBD2
cdr3_nt: TGTGCCAGCAGCTCCGCGACTAGCGGGGTCTACAATGAGCAGTTCTTC
cdr3_aa: CASSSATSGVYNEQFF

j_call: TRBJ2-3
clone_size: .
v_call: TRBV10-3
d_call: .
cdr3_nt: TGTGCCATCACTCGGGACTTTAGCACAGATACGCAGTATTTT
cdr3_aa: CAITRDFSTDTQYF

j_call: TRBJ2-5
clone_size: .
v_call: TRBV5-1
d_call: TRBD2
cdr3_nt: TGCGCCAGCAGCTTGGCCCCAGCGGGGGTAGAGACCCAGTACTTC
cdr3_aa: CASSLAPAGVETQYF

j_call: TRBJ2-5
clone_size: .
v_call: TRBV2
d_call: TRBD2
cdr3_nt: TGTGCCAGCAGACTAGCGGGGCCCCAAGAGACCCAGTACTTC
cdr3_aa: CASRLAGPQETQYF

j_call: TRBJ1-2
clone_size: .
v_call: TRBV5-4
d_call: TRBD1
cdr3_nt: TGTGCCAGCAGCCTGACAGGGGCGGGAGGCTACACCTTC
cdr3_aa: CASSLTGAGGYTF

j_call: TRBJ1-4
clone_size: .
v_call: TRBV7-9
d_call: .
cdr3_nt: TGTGCCAGCAGCTCCTTAGGGAGGGGGACTAATGAAAAACTGTTTTTT
cdr3_aa: CASSSLGRGTNEKLFF

j_call: TRBJ1-6
clone_size: .
v_call: TRBV6-5
d_call: .
cdr3_nt: TGTGCCAGCAGTTCCCTCCGGGCAGGGTCACCCCTCCACTTT
cdr3_aa: CASSSLRAGSPLHF

j_call: TRBJ2-3
clone_size: .
v_call: TRBV7-2
d_call: TRBD1
cdr3_nt: TGTGCCAGCAGCTTAGGAGACAGGGTTACGGGCACAGATACGCAGTATTTT
cdr3_aa: CASSLGDRVTGTDTQYF

j_call: TRBJ1-1
clone_size: .
v_call: TRBV6-5
d_call: .
cdr3_nt: TGTGCCAGCAGTTTTGCGGGGTTGAACACTGAAGCTTTCTTT
cdr3_aa: CASSFAGLNTEAFF

j_call: TRBJ1-3
clone_size: .
v_call: TRBV6-5
d_call: TRBD1
cdr3_nt: TGTGCCACCTTATCGACAGGGGCTGGAAACACCATATATTTT
cdr3_aa: CATLSTGAGNTIYF

j_call: TRBJ2-2
clone_size: .
v_call: TRBV12-5
d_call: TRBD2
cdr3_nt: TGTGCTAGTGGTTTGGTAGCGGGGTCAGCGAACACCGGGGAGCTGTTTTTT
cdr3_aa: CASGLVAGSANTGELFF

j_call: TRBJ2-5
clone_size: .
v_call: TRBV6-5
d_call: TRBD1
cdr3_nt: TGTGCCACCCGGAGGGGACAGGGGGCAGAGACCCAGTACTTC
cdr3_aa: CATRRGQGAETQYF

j_call: TRBJ1-2
clone_size: .
v_call: TRBV4-1
d_call: TRBD1
cdr3_nt: TGCGCCAGCAGCCAACCTTACAGGGGGCGCGGCTATGGCTACACCTTC
cdr3_aa: CASSQPYRGRGYGYTF

j_call: TRBJ2-2
clone_size: .
v_call: TRBV4-1
d_call: .
cdr3_nt: TGCGCCAGCAGCCAAAGGGGATCGGACACCGGGGAGCTGTTTTTT
cdr3_aa: CASSQRGSDTGELFF

j_call: TRBJ1-1
clone_size: .
v_call: TRBV7-3
d_call: .
cdr3_nt: TGTGCCAGCAGTCAGGGTGCGAACACTGAAGCTTTCTTT
cdr3_aa: CASSQGANTEAFF

j_call: TRBJ1-2
clone_size: once
v_call: TRBV27
d_call: .
cdr3_nt: TGTGCCACGTCGGAAGGGGATGGCTACACCTTC
cdr3_aa: CATSEGDGYTF

j_call: TRBJ2-7
clone_size: .
v_call: TRBV9
d_call: .
cdr3_nt: TGTGCCAGCAGCGTAGGGACAGTCTCCTACGAGCAGTACTTC
cdr3_aa: CASSVGTVSYEQYF

j_call: TRBJ1-1
clone_size: .
v_call: TRBV5-4
d_call: .
cdr3_nt: TGTGCCAGCACTAAGTGGGGCTTACCGGGTGAAAACTGGGCTTTCTTT
cdr3_aa: CASTKWGLPGENWAFF

j_call: TRBJ1-4
clone_size: .
v_call: TRBV28
d_call: .
cdr3_nt: TGTGCCAGCAGTTTTTTCGGTAGGGGTATTTCCTATGAAAAACTGTTTTTT
cdr3_aa: CASSFFGRGISYEKLFF

j_call: TRBJ2-1
clone_size: few
v_call: TRBV3-1/TRBV3-2
d_call: TRBD2
cdr3_nt: TGTGCCAGCAGCCAAGGGCCGAGCGGGGGGGCGGGAAATGAGCAGTTCTTC
cdr3_aa: CASSQGPSGGAGNEQFF

j_call: TRBJ1-1
clone_size: .
v_call: TRBV6-5
d_call: .
cdr3_nt: TGTGCCAGCAGACATAACACTGAAGCTTTCTTT
cdr3_aa: CASRHNTEAFF

j_call: TRBJ2-7
clone_size: .
v_call: TRBV15
d_call: TRBD1
cdr3_nt: TGTGCCACCAGCAGGGACAGGGGCTACGAGCAGTACTTC
cdr3_aa: CATSRDRGYEQYF

j_call: TRBJ2-7
clone_size: .
v_call: TRBV21-1
d_call: .
cdr3_nt: TGTGCCAGCAGCCCAGGACAGGGGATCGTCCGGGGGGCCCCCCGTTCCTACGAGCAGTACTTC
cdr3_aa: CASSPGQGIVRGAPRSYEQYF

j_call: TRBJ1-2
clone_size: .
v_call: TRBV5-1
d_call: TRBD1
cdr3_nt: TGCGCCAGCAGCCCTCTCGGACAGGGGCGACATGGCTACACCTTC
cdr3_aa: CASSPLGQGRHGYTF